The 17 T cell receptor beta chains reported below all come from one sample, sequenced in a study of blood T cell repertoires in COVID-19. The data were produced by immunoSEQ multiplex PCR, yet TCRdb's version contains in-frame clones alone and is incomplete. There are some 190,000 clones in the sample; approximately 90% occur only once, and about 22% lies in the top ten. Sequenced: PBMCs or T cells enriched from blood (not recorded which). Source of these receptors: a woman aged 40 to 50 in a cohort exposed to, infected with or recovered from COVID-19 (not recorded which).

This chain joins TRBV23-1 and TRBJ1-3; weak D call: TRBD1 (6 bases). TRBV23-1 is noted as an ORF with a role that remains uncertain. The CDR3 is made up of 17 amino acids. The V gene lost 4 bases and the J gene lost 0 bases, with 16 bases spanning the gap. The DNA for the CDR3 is TGCGCCAGCAGTCCTTCGAAACAGGGATCCTCTGGAAACACCATATATTTT. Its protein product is CASSPSKQGSSGNTIYF.

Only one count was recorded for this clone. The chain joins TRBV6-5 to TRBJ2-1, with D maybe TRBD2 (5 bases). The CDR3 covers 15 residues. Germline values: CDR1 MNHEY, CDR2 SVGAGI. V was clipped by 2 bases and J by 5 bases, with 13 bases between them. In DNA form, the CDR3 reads TGTGCCAGCAGTTACCCGGGAACAAGCCACAATGAGCAGTTCTTC. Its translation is CASSYPGTSHNEQFF.

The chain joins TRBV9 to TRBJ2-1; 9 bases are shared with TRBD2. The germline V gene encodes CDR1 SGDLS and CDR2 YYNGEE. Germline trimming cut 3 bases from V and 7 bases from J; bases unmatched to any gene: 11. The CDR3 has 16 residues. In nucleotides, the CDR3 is TGTGCCAGCAGCGGATCCCCCCTAGCGGGAAGGAATGAGCAGTTCTTC. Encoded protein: CASSGSPLAGRNEQFF.

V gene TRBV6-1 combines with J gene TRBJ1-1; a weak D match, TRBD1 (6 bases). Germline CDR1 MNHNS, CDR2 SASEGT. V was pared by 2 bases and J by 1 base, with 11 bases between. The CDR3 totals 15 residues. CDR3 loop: CASSERGFRNTEAFF. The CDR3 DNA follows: TGTGCCAGCAGTGAAAGGGGGTTCAGGAACACTGAAGCTTTCTTT.

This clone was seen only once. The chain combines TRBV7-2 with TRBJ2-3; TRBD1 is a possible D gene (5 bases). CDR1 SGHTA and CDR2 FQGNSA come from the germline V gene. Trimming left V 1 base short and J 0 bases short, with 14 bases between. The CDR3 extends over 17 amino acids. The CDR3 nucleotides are TGTGCCAGCAGCTTAGTATCGACAGACCCCAGCACAGATACGCAGTATTTT. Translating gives CASSLVSTDPSTDTQYF.

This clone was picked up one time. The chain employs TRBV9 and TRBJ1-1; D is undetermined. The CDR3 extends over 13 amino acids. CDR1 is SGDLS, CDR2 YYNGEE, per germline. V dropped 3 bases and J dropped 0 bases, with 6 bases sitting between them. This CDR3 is CASSASLNTEAFF. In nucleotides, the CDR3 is TGTGCCAGCAGCGCCTCCTTGAACACTGAAGCTTTCTTT.

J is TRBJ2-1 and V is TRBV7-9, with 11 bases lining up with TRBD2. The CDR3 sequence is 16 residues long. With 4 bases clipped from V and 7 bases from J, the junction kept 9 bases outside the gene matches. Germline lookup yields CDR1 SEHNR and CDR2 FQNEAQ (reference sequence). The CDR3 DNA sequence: TGTGCCAGCAGCTCGAGACTAGCGGGGAACCTAAATGAGCAGTTCTTC. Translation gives CASSSRLAGNLNEQFF.

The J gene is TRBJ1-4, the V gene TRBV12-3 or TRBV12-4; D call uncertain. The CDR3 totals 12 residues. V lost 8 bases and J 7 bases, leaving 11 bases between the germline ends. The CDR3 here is CASGFEGEKLFF. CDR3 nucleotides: TGTGCCAGCGGGTTCGAGGGTGAAAAACTGTTTTTT.

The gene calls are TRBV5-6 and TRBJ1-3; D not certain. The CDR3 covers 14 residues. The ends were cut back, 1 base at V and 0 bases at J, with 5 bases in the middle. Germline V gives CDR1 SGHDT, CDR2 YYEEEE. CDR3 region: CASSLTASGNTIYF. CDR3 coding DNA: TGTGCCAGCAGCTTGACAGCCTCTGGAAACACCATATATTTT.

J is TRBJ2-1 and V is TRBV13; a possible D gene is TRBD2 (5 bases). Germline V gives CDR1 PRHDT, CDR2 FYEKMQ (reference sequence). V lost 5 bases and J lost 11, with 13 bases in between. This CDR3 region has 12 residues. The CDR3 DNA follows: TGTGCCAGCAGCGCTAGCAGTTCACAGCAGTTCTTC. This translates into CASSASSSQQFF.

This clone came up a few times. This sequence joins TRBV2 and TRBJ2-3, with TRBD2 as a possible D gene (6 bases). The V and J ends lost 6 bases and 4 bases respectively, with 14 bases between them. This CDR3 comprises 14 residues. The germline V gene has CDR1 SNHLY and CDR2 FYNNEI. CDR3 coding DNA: TGTGCCAGCAGAAAGGGACTTCCCTCAGATACGCAGTATTTT. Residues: CASRKGLPSDTQYF. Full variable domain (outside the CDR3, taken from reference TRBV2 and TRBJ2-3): EPEVTQTPSHQVTQMGQEVILRCVPISNHLYFYWYRQILGQKVEFLVSFYNNEISEKSEIFDDQFSVERPDGSNFTLKIRSTKLEDSAMYFCASRKGLPSDTQYFGPGTRLTVL.

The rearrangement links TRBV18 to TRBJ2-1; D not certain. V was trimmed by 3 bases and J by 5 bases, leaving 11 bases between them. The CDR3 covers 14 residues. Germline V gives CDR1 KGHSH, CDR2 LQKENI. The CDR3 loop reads CASSPALGNNEQFF. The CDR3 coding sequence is TGTGCCAGCTCACCGGCTTTGGGCAACAATGAGCAGTTCTTC.

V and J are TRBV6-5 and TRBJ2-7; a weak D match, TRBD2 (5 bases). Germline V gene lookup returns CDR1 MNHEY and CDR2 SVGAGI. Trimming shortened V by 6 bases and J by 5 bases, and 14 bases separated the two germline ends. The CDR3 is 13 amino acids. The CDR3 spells CASSLNGIHEQYF. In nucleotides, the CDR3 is TGTGCCAGCAGCCTCAACGGGATTCACGAGCAGTACTTC.

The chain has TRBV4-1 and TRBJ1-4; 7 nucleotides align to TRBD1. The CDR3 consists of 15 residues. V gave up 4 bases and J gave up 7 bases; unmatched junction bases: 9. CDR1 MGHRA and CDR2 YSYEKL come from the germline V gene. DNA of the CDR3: TGCGCCAGCAGCCCGTTCCGGGCAGGGGGTGAAAAACTGTTTTTT. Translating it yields CASSPFRAGGEKLFF.

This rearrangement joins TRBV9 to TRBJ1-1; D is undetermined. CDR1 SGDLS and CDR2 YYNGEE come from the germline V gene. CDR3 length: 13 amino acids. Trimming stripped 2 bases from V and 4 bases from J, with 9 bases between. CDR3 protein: CASSVSTSTEAFF. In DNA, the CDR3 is TGTGCCAGCAGCGTTTCCACGAGCACTGAAGCTTTCTTT.

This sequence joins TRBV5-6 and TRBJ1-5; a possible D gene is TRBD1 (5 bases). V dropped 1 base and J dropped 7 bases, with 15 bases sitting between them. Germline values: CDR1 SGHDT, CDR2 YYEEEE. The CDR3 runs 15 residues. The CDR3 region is CASSLRRGRGQPQHF. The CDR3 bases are TGTGCCAGCAGCTTGAGAAGGGGAAGGGGACAGCCCCAGCATTTT.

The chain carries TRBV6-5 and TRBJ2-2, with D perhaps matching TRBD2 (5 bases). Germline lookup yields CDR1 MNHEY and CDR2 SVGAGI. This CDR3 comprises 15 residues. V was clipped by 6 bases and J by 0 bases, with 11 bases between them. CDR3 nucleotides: TGTGCCAGCAGGGAGGCGTGGACGAACACCGGGGAGCTGTTTTTT. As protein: CASREAWTNTGELFF.